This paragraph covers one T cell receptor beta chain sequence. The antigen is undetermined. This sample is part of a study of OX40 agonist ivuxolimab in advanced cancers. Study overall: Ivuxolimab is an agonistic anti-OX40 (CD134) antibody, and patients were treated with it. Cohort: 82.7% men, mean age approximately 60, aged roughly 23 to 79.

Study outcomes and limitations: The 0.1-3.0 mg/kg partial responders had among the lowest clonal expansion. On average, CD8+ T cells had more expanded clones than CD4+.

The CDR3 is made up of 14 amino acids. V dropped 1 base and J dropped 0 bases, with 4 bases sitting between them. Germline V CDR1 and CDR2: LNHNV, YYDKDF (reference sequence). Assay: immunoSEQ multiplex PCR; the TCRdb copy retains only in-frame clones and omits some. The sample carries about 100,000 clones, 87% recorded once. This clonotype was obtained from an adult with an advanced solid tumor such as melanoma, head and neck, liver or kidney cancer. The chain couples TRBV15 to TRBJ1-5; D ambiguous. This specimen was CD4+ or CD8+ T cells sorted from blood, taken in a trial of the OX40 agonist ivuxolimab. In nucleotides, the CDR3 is TGTGCCACCAGCAGAGGAGATAGCAATCAGCCCCAGCATTTT. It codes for CATSRGDSNQPQHF.